These 31 T cell receptor beta chains were all obtained from the same sample, sequenced in a study of blood T cell repertoires in COVID-19. Clones were sequenced by immunoSEQ multiplex PCR, and TCRdb holds only the in-frame ones, with some missing. The sample carries about 120,000 clones, over 75% recorded once. Sequencing was done on a sample of peripheral blood. The receptors shown here come from a man aged 80 or over with active or convalescent COVID-19.

This chain joins TRBV11-2 and TRBJ2-1, with 8 bases aligning to TRBD1. CDR1 and CDR2 (germline): SGHAT, FQNNGV. There are 17 residues in the CDR3. V gave up 1 base and J gave up 2 bases; unmatched junction bases: 7. The CDR3 is CASSLARTGLPYNEQFF. The CDR3 region has the DNA TGTGCCAGCAGCTTAGCCCGGACAGGGTTACCCTACAATGAGCAGTTCTTC.

The chain recombines TRBV7-9 with TRBJ2-1, with D unclear. Trimming left V 5 bases short and J 7 bases short, with 12 bases between. The CDR3 extends over 13 amino acids. Germline values: CDR1 SEHNR, CDR2 FQNEAQ (reference sequence). The CDR3 DNA follows: TGTGCCAGCAGCCGTATGGGCGAAAATGAGCAGTTCTTC. Its protein product is CASSRMGENEQFF. The variable domain in full, with the rest retrieved from reference TRBV7-9 and TRBJ2-1, is DTGVSQNPRHKITKRGQNVTFRCDPISEHNRLYWYRQTLGQGPEFLTYFQNEAQLEKSRLLSDRFSAERPKGSFSTLEIQRTEQGDSAMYLCASSRMGENEQFFGPGTRLTVL.

The chain recombines TRBV18 with TRBJ1-2; 7 bases map to TRBD1. The trim removed 3 bases at V and 4 bases at J, leaving 8 bases unmatched. Germline CDR1 and CDR2: KGHSH and LQKENI. The CDR3 runs to 15 residues. This CDR3 is CASSPRTGEAYGYTF. The CDR3 DNA reads as TGTGCCAGCTCACCGCGGACAGGAGAAGCCTATGGCTACACCTTC.

The rearrangement joins TRBV6-6 to TRBJ2-1; possible D gene TRBD1, 6 bases. The germline gives CDR1 MNHNY, CDR2 SVGAGI (reference sequence). The V and J ends lost 5 bases and 4 bases respectively, with 9 bases between them. This CDR3 spans 13 amino acids. CDR3 amino acids: CASSAQGYNEQFF. The CDR3 coding sequence is TGTGCCAGCAGTGCCCAGGGGTACAATGAGCAGTTCTTC.

CDR3 in DNA: TGTGCCAGTAGTATAGATAAGGGGGGGTCGGATACGCAGTATTTT. Translation gives CASSIDKGGSDTQYF. This chain uses TRBV19 with TRBJ2-3; D is perhaps TRBD2 (7 bases). V dropped 0 bases and J dropped 6 bases, with 13 bases sitting between them. Looked up from germline, CDR1 is LNHDA and CDR2 is SQIVND (reference sequence). The CDR3 is 15 residues long.

J is TRBJ1-4 and V is TRBV18; 9 positions agree with TRBD1. After removal of 0 bases from V and 4 bases from J, the junction contained 3 bases not matched to a gene. The CDR3 consists of 16 residues. Per germline, CDR1 KGHSH and CDR2 LQKENI. CDR3 coding DNA: TGTGCCAGCTCACCACCCGGGACAGGGAATAATGAAAAACTGTTTTTT. Residues: CASSPPGTGNNEKLFF. Complete variable domain (other parts from reference TRBV18 and TRBJ1-4): NAGVMQNPRHLVRRRGQEARLRCSPMKGHSHVYWYRQLPEEGLKFMVYLQKENIIDESGMPKERFSAEFPKEGPSILRIQQVVRGDSAAYFCASSPPGTGNNEKLFFGSGTQLSVL.

V is TRBV5-1 and J is TRBJ1-2; D not resolved. CDR3 length: 15 amino acids. Germline V gene data show CDR1 as SGHRS and CDR2 as YFSETQ. Trimming cost V 0 bases and J 5 bases, with 14 bases left between them. The CDR3 here is CASSLAVDAAYGYTF. For the CDR3, the DNA is TGCGCCAGCAGCTTGGCCGTAGATGCGGCTTATGGCTACACCTTC.

CDR3 sequence: CASSQGTGGYSYEQYF. CDR3 nucleotide sequence: TGTGCCAGCAGCCAAGGGACAGGGGGGTACTCCTACGAGCAGTACTTC. J is TRBJ2-7 and V is TRBV4-2, with 10 bases lining up with TRBD1. This CDR3 contains 16 residues. The germline gives CDR1 LGHNA, CDR2 YNFKEQ. V lost 1 base to trimming and J lost 0 bases; unmatched junction nucleotides: 3.

The V and J genes are TRBV7-6 and TRBJ2-6, with D perhaps TRBD1 (6 bases). Per germline, CDR1 SGHVS and CDR2 FNYEAQ. CDR3 length: 17 amino acids. The ends were cut back, 5 bases at V and 0 bases at J, with 14 bases in the middle. This CDR3 reads CASSPSPGVSGANVLTF. The CDR3 nucleotides are TGTGCCAGCAGCCCGAGTCCAGGGGTCTCTGGGGCCAACGTCCTGACTTTC.

This clone was seen only once. The chain recombines TRBV9 with TRBJ2-7; TRBD1 matches at 9 bases. V lost 4 bases, J lost 2 bases, and 4 bases stayed unmatched. There are 14 residues in the CDR3. In germline, CDR1 is SGDLS, CDR2 YYNGEE. The CDR3 coding sequence is TGTGCCAGCAGCAAATGGGACAGGGCCTACGAGCAGTACTTC. As protein: CASSKWDRAYEQYF.

V usage is TRBV9 and J usage is TRBJ2-5; a weak D match, TRBD1 (5 bases). The CDR3 runs 14 residues. The V end lost 5 bases, the J end lost 3 bases, and 14 bases lay between the germline ends. Germline-derived CDR1 and CDR2 are SGDLS and YYNGEE. CDR3 sequence: CASSYRVGEETQYF. DNA for the CDR3: TGTGCCAGCAGTTACCGAGTAGGGGAAGAGACCCAGTACTTC.

V usage is TRBV28 and J usage is TRBJ2-1; weak D call: TRBD2 (6 bases). This CDR3 contains 15 residues. Trimming removed 2 bases from V and 3 bases from J, with 11 bases in between. Germline V lookup: CDR1 MDHEN, CDR2 SYDVKM. CDR3 coding DNA: TGTGCCAGCAGTTTAACCGGGGACTTCTACAATGAGCAGTTCTTC. Protein: CASSLTGDFYNEQFF.

The chain combines TRBV18 with TRBJ1-2, with TRBD1 identical over 7 bases. The CDR3 is 16 amino acids. With 1 base clipped from V and 6 bases from J, the junction kept 11 bases outside the gene matches. Germline values: CDR1 KGHSH, CDR2 LQKENI. This CDR3 is CASSPRAKDRSNGYTF. As DNA, the CDR3 is TGTGCCAGCTCACCACGGGCTAAGGACAGGTCGAATGGCTACACCTTC.

A single count supports this clone. The chain is built from TRBV5-1 and TRBJ1-4; D ambiguous. V dropped 1 base and J dropped 0 bases, with 7 bases sitting between them. This CDR3 has 15 amino acids. Germline values: CDR1 SGHRS, CDR2 YFSETQ. CDR3 nucleotides: TGCGCCAGCAGCTTGCGGCAGGCAACTAATGAAAAACTGTTTTTT. Translated, it gives CASSLRQATNEKLFF.

The gene calls are TRBV2 and TRBJ2-3; 9 positions agree with TRBD1. CDR1 is SNHLY and CDR2 is FYNNEI in the germline V gene. The J segment lost 14 bases and the V segment lost 6 bases, leaving 9 bases of the junction unmatched. The CDR3 spans 12 residues. The CDR3, as DNA: TGTGCCAGCAGGGGAGACAGGGGGAGGACGTATTTT. Protein product: CASRGDRGRTYF. Full variable domain (remainder filled in from reference TRBV2 and TRBJ2-3): EPEVTQTPSHQVTQMGQEVILRCVPISNHLYFYWYRQILGQKVEFLVSFYNNEISEKSEIFDDQFSVERPDGSNFTLKIRSTKLEDSAMYFCASRGDRGRTYFGPGTRLTVL.

The rearrangement links TRBV7-3 to TRBJ2-1; D is unresolved. The CDR3 extends over 15 amino acids. V dropped 5 bases and J dropped 7 bases, with 18 bases sitting between them. The germline CDR1 and CDR2 sequences are SGHTA and FQGTGA. The CDR3 spells CASSPSRVVGNEQFF. CDR3 coding DNA: TGTGCCAGCAGCCCCAGCCGGGTCGTCGGTAATGAGCAGTTCTTC.

V gene TRBV7-3 combines with J gene TRBJ1-2, with a weak D call TRBD1 (6 bases). V was clipped by 1 base and J by 7 bases, with 13 bases between them. This CDR3 comprises 14 residues. Per germline, CDR1 SGHTA and CDR2 FQGTGA. CDR3 sequence: CASSLNAGTSGYTF. The CDR3 nucleotides read TGTGCCAGCAGCTTAAACGCAGGGACAAGTGGCTACACCTTC.

This rearrangement joins TRBV3-1 (or the pseudogene TRBV3-2) to TRBJ1-5, with TRBD1 matching 8 bases. The ends lost 1 base at V and 6 bases at J; junction bases unmatched: 14. CDR1 is LGHDT, CDR2 YNNKEL, per germline (reference sequence). The CDR3 extends over 18 amino acids. CDR3 bases: TGTGCCAGCAGCCAAGCTATGTCAGGGGGCGCGGGGATTCAGCCCCAGCATTTT. Amino acids: CASSQAMSGGAGIQPQHF.

The chain recombines TRBV19 with TRBJ2-5; possible D gene TRBD2, 5 bases. Trimming left V 4 bases short and J 4 bases short, with 19 bases between. Germline-derived CDR1 and CDR2 are LNHDA and SQIVND (reference sequence). This CDR3 region has 16 residues. The chain's CDR3 is CASSNVGSRTRETQYF. The CDR3 nucleotides are TGTGCCAGTAGTAACGTCGGTAGCAGGACTCGAGAGACCCAGTACTTC.

V and J are TRBV7-2 and TRBJ2-7; 12 bases agree with TRBD2. Germline trimming cut 2 bases from V and 7 bases from J; bases unmatched to any gene: 9. The CDR3 is 16 amino acids. The germline CDR1 and CDR2 sequences are SGHTA and FQGNSA. The CDR3 DNA reads TGTGCCAGCAGCTTACTAGCGGGAGGGCGACTAAAAGAGCAGTACTTC. This translates into CASSLLAGGRLKEQYF.

The chain carries TRBV5-5 and TRBJ2-3; the match to TRBD2 covers 12 bases. This CDR3 has 15 residues. Trimming removed 5 bases from V and 4 bases from J; junction bases left unmatched: 5. Per the germline V gene, CDR1 is SGHKS and CDR2 is YYEKEE (reference sequence). CDR3 DNA: TGTGCCAGCAGAAGACTAGCGGGAGTCCCAGATACGCAGTATTTT. Translated: CASRRLAGVPDTQYF.

The chain combines TRBV19 with TRBJ1-3; D may be TRBD1 (5 bases). Germline loops: CDR1 LNHDA, CDR2 SQIVND (reference sequence). V was clipped by 5 bases and J by 2 bases, with 7 bases between them. The CDR3 length is 13 residues. In DNA, the CDR3 is TGTGCCAGTAGTCAGGGCGCTGGAAACACCATATATTTT. It encodes CASSQGAGNTIYF. The complete variable domain, with remaining parts taken from reference TRBV19 and TRBJ1-3, reads DGGITQSPKYLFRKEGQNVTLSCEQNLNHDAMYWYRQDPGQGLRLIYYSQIVNDFQKGDIAEGYSVSREKKESFPLTVTSAQKNPTAFYLCASSQGAGNTIYFGEGSWLTVV.

The J gene is TRBJ1-1, the V gene TRBV3-1 (or the pseudogene TRBV3-2); D not resolved. CDR3 length equals 13 residues. The ends were cut back, 1 base at V and 0 bases at J, with 3 bases in the middle. The germline CDR1 and CDR2 sequences are LGHDT and YNNKEL (reference sequence). CDR3 region: CASSQVVNTEAFF. The CDR3 DNA reads TGTGCCAGCAGCCAAGTAGTGAACACTGAAGCTTTCTTT.

V usage is TRBV6-2 or TRBV6-3 and J usage is TRBJ2-5; D call uncertain. Trimming pared 2 bases from V and 5 bases from J, leaving 15 bases between. Germline lookup yields CDR1 MNHEY and CDR2 SVGEGT. CDR3 size: 15 residues. The CDR3 bases are TGTGCCAGCAGTTACGGGTTAGCCATCGTGGAGACCCAGTACTTC. Its translation: CASSYGLAIVETQYF.

CDR3 residues: CASSDTSGSLGEQYF. The CDR3 DNA is TGTGCCAGCAGCGACACTAGCGGGAGTCTCGGCGAGCAGTACTTC. The chain couples TRBV5-6 to TRBJ2-7, with 11 bases that match TRBD2. Germline CDR1 is SGHDT and CDR2 is YYEEEE. The CDR3 has 15 amino acids. V shed 4 bases and J 6 bases; nucleotides not matched to a gene: 9.

The CDR3 bases are TGTGCCAGCAGCTTGGGGTCGACAGGGACTGAGCAGTTCTTC. This encodes CASSLGSTGTEQFF. V is TRBV5-6 and J is TRBJ2-1, with 7 bases aligning to TRBD1. With V trimmed by 0 bases and J by 9 bases, 6 bases remained unmatched. The CDR3 totals 14 residues. CDR1 is SGHDT and CDR2 is YYEEEE in the germline V gene.

The chain carries TRBV4-1 and TRBJ2-3, with 9 bases fitting TRBD2. The CDR3 consists of 16 residues. V trimming: 0 bases; J trimming: 6 bases; junction bases outside the gene matches: 7. The germline V gene has CDR1 MGHRA and CDR2 YSYEKL. The CDR3 sequence: CASSQESSGRSDTQYF. Here the CDR3 DNA reads TGCGCCAGCAGCCAAGAAAGTAGCGGGAGATCGGATACGCAGTATTTT.

The chain joins TRBV6-5 to TRBJ1-5, with D unclear. The CDR3 length is 15 residues. V was pared by 0 bases and J by 2 bases, with 8 bases between. Germline loops: CDR1 MNHEY, CDR2 SVGAGI. The CDR3 DNA is TGTGCCAGCAGTTACTCGAACTCCGGCAATCAGCCCCAGCATTTT. It specifies CASSYSNSGNQPQHF.

This clone was counted once. V and J are TRBV29-1 and TRBJ1-2, with 9 bases aligning to TRBD1. V lost 6 bases and J lost 3; bases outside the gene matches: 5. The CDR3 is 13 residues long. Germline CDR1 SQVTM, CDR2 ANQGSEA. CDR3 residues: CSVPGQGDYGYTF. The CDR3 DNA reads as TGCAGCGTACCGGGACAGGGAGACTATGGCTACACCTTC.

CDR3 sequence: CASSYEGRGNQPQHF. CDR3 bases: TGTGCCAGCAGCTACGAGGGCCGGGGAAATCAGCCCCAGCATTTT. This chain uses TRBV7-2 with TRBJ1-5; the D is unclear. Germline CDR1 reads SGHTA; CDR2 reads FQGNSA. This CDR3 spans 15 amino acids. V lost 4 bases, J lost 4 bases, and 14 bases lay in between. The full variable domain, in which reference TRBV7-2 and TRBJ1-5 provide the parts outside the CDR3, is GAGVSQSPSNKVTEKGKDVELRCDPISGHTALYWYRQSLGQGLEFLIYFQGNSAPDKSGLPSDRFSAERTGGSVSTLTIQRTQQEDSAVYLCASSYEGRGNQPQHFGDGTRLSIL.

The genes are TRBV28 and TRBJ1-1, with a tentative D call TRBD1 (6 bases). V dropped 5 bases and J dropped 0 bases, with 13 bases sitting between them. Per germline, CDR1 MDHEN and CDR2 SYDVKM. This CDR3 has 15 residues. DNA for the CDR3: TGTGCCAGCAGTAACGGACAGACTTTGAACACTGAAGCTTTCTTT. Residues: CASSNGQTLNTEAFF.